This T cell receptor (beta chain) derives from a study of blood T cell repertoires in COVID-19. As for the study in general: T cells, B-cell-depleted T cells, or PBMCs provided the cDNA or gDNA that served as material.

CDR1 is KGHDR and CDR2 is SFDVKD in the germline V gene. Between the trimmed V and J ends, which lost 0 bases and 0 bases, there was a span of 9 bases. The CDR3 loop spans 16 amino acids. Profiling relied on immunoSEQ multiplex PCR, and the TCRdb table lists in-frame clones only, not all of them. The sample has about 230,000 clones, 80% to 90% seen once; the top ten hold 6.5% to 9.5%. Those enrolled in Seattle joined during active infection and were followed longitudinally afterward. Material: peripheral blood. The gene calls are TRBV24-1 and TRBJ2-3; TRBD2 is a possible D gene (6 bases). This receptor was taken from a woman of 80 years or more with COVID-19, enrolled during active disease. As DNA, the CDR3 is TGTGCCACCAGTGATTTGGCGGGATTTAGCACAGATACGCAGTATTTT. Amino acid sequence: CATSDLAGFSTDTQYF.